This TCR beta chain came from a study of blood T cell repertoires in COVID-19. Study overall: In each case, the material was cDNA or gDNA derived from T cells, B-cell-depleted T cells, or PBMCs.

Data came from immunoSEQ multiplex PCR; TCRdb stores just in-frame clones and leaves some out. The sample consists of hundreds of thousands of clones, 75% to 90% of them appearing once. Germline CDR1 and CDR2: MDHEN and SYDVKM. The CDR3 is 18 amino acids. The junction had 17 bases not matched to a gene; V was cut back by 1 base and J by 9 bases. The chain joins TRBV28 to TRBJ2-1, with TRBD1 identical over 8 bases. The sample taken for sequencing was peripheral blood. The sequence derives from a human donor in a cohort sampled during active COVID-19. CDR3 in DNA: TGTGCCAGCAGTTTATACGCTCGGACAGGGTGGCCCCGGCCTGAGCAGTTCTTC. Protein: CASSLYARTGWPRPEQFF.